The 10 T cell receptor beta chains below come from one sample, sequenced in a study of blood T cells in healthy people across ages. A second PCR of 7 to 11 cycles used a sample-barcoded 5' primer and a J-beta primer mix. Each CDR3 protein is one row after TCRdb ran MiXCR on the 5' RACE reads. The sample records hundreds of thousands of distinct CDR3 sequences, about 30% being singletons. Source material: blood. Every receptor here comes from a woman older than 75 in good health.

This clonotype was found a few times. V usage is TRBV27 and J usage is TRBJ1-4; D might be TRBD1 (6 bases). The germline CDR1 and CDR2 sequences are MNHEY and SMNVEV (reference sequence). The CDR3 consists of 17 residues. V was trimmed by 5 bases and J by 0 bases, leaving 16 bases between them. CDR3 region: CASSPRTARATNEKLFF. The CDR3 nucleotides read TGTGCCAGCAGTCCCCGGACAGCCCGAGCAACTAATGAAAAACTGTTTTTT.

This clonotype turned up a few times. The rearrangement joins TRBV7-2 to TRBJ2-2; 13 bases agree with TRBD2. This CDR3 has 18 amino acids. Trimming at V came to 5 bases and at J to 5 bases, leaving 11 bases not matched to a gene. The germline V gene has CDR1 SGHTA and CDR2 FQGNSA. The CDR3 protein is CASSASLAGGTWTGELFF. CDR3 nucleotides: TGTGCCAGCAGCGCCTCACTAGCGGGGGGGACCTGGACCGGGGAGCTGTTTTTT.

A single count supports this clonotype. J is TRBJ2-1 and V is TRBV29-1, with 7 bases identical to TRBD1. Germline values: CDR1 SQVTM, CDR2 ANQGSEA. The CDR3 sequence is 15 residues long. The trim removed 6 bases at V and 5 bases at J, leaving 13 bases unmatched. The CDR3 sequence is CSVSARQGPDNEQFF. In DNA, the CDR3 is TGCAGCGTCTCCGCCCGACAGGGTCCGGACAATGAGCAGTTCTTC.

The sample holds a few counts of this clonotype. The CDR3 coding sequence is TGTGCCAGCAGCTTACAACGTGGAAACACTGAAGCTTTCTTT. It codes for CASSLQRGNTEAFF. V and J are TRBV6-1 and TRBJ1-1; D unresolved. V gave up 6 bases and J gave up 2 bases, with 13 bases separating them. The CDR3 length is 14 residues. The germline V gene encodes CDR1 MNHNS and CDR2 SASEGT.

This chain joins TRBV7-2 and TRBJ2-3; TRBD2 might be the D (6 bases). Trimming removed 2 bases from V and 0 bases from J, with 9 bases in between. CDR3 length: 15 residues. Per germline, CDR1 SGHTA and CDR2 FQGNSA. The CDR3 sequence is CASSLLASSTDTQYF. Here the CDR3 DNA reads TGTGCCAGCAGCTTACTAGCGAGTAGCACAGATACGCAGTATTTT. Combining the CDR3 with reference TRBV7-2 and TRBJ2-3 gives the whole variable domain GAGVSQSPSNKVTEKGKDVELRCDPISGHTALYWYRQSLGQGLEFLIYFQGNSAPDKSGLPSDRFSAERTGGSVSTLTIQRTQQEDSAVYLCASSLLASSTDTQYFGPGTRLTVL.

This clonotype was counted between two and nine times. This rearrangement joins TRBV27 to TRBJ1-5; 9 bases are a match to TRBD1. V shed 6 bases, J shed 1 base, and the junction held 4 bases outside the gene matches. The germline gives CDR1 MNHEY, CDR2 SMNVEV (reference sequence). This CDR3 is built from 15 residues. CDR3 coding DNA: TGTGCCAGCAGAATTGGACAGGGGAGCAATCAGCCCCAGCATTTT. Translation gives CASRIGQGSNQPQHF.

The chain joins TRBV6-1 to TRBJ1-4; D ambiguous. The germline gives CDR1 MNHNS, CDR2 SASEGT. V lost 7 bases, J lost 5 bases, and 17 bases lay in between. CDR3 size: 15 residues. The CDR3 sequence is CASTDGRKRNEKLFF. Written as DNA, the CDR3 is TGTGCCAGCACCGACGGTAGGAAAAGGAATGAAAAACTGTTTTTT.

The chain combines TRBV12-5 with TRBJ1-2, with a tentative D call TRBD1 (6 bases). In germline, CDR1 is LGHNT, CDR2 FRNRAP. CDR3 length: 15 residues. V shed 2 bases and J shed 2 bases, with 12 bases lying between them. The CDR3 DNA sequence: TGTGCTAGTGGTTTGAGCTTAGGACAGAACTATGGCTACACCTTC. As protein: CASGLSLGQNYGYTF.

This clonotype was counted many times. The chain links TRBV27 to TRBJ2-1, with D maybe TRBD2 (6 bases). The CDR3 sequence is 16 residues long. Looked up from germline, CDR1 is MNHEY and CDR2 is SMNVEV (reference sequence). V lost 0 bases and J 0 bases, leaving 9 bases between the germline ends. The CDR3 coding sequence is TGTGCCAGCAGTTTATCATCCGGGAGCTCCTACAATGAGCAGTTCTTC. Its translation: CASSLSSGSSYNEQFF.

V is TRBV7-6 and J is TRBJ1-6; D is perhaps TRBD1 (5 bases). The CDR3 consists of 16 residues. Per the germline V gene, CDR1 is SGHVS and CDR2 is FNYEAQ. The ends were cut back, 4 bases at V and 8 bases at J, with 18 bases in the middle. CDR3 coding DNA: TGTGCCAGCAGCTCTTCGACGCCCGGGGGGGATTCACCCCTCCACTTT. Translation gives CASSSSTPGGDSPLHF.